This T cell receptor beta chain was recorded in a study of regulatory T cells in long-lasting Graves disease. Whole-study results and caveats: Those with persistent disease had in common more public clonotypes (about 3,000) than new patients (approximately 1,000). TRBV28 was favored in persistent disease, as were TRBJ1-2 and TRBJ2-5.

As concerns this clonotype: Its antigen is unidentified.

The CDR3 spans 16 residues. Germline V gives CDR1 DFQATT, CDR2 SNEGSKA (reference sequence). The J segment lost 0 bases and the V segment lost 3 bases, leaving 4 bases of the junction unmatched. Investigators prepared the TCR beta libraries by applying iRepertoire HTBI primers and Arm-PCR of CDR3 regions. TCRdb re-analysed the multiplex PCR reads in MiXCR, keeping a single row per CDR3 protein. The repertoire has about 300,000 distinct CDR3 sequences, more than 15% of them found once; the top ten carry less than 45%. This sample's time point: newly diagnosed GD, antithyroid drugs for less than 3 months. The TCR library was made from RNA that had been extracted from PBMCs in TRIzol.

The genes are TRBV20-1 and TRBJ2-1, with 11 bases matching TRBD1. This specimen consisted of peripheral blood mononuclear cells (PBMCs), obtained at new diagnosis, from a patient treated with antithyroid drugs. This receptor was identified in a female donor with Graves disease. CDR3 residues: CSASEGTGGSYNEQFF. The CDR3 nucleotides read TGCAGTGCTAGTGAAGGGACAGGGGGCTCCTACAATGAGCAGTTCTTC.